The 29 T cell receptor beta chains below all came from one sample that was sequenced in a study of CD8+CD57+ T cells in acquired aplastic anemia. Patients included in sequencing had previously demonstrated CD8+CD57+ cell expansion by flow cytometry. The use of genomic DNA as template underpinned the TCR beta VDJ and CDR3 profiling. TCRdb processed the reads anew with MiXCR; each CDR3 protein has one entry. The sample holds about 200,000 distinct CDR3 sequences, almost 50% seen once. Source material: sorted CD4+, CD8+, or CD8+CD57+ T cells (not recorded which) from PBMCs. Every receptor here comes from a human donor with aplastic anemia.

This clonotype was recorded many times. This CDR3 is CASSLEAGGYGYTF. Written as DNA, the CDR3 is TGTGCCAGCAGCTTGGAAGCAGGGGGATATGGCTACACCTTC. This chain connects TRBV5-8 to TRBJ1-2; TRBD1 matches 7 bases. Germline CDR1 is SGHTS and CDR2 is YDEGEE. The V segment lost 0 bases and the J segment 5 bases; nucleotides outside the gene matches: 4. The CDR3 has 14 residues. Drawing the rest from reference TRBV5-8 and TRBJ1-2, the complete variable domain is EAGVTQSPTHLIKTRGQQATLRCSPISGHTSVYWYQQALGLGLQFLLWYDEGEERNRGNFPPRFSGRQFPNYSSELNVNALELEDSALYLCASSLEAGGYGYTFGSGTRLTVV.

This clonotype showed up many times. This sequence joins TRBV20-1 and TRBJ2-7; 7 nucleotides align to TRBD2. V trimming: 4 bases; J trimming: 3 bases; junction bases outside the gene matches: 9. The V gene's germline CDR1 is DFQATT and CDR2 SNEGSKA (reference sequence). The length of the CDR3 is 14 residues. DNA for the CDR3: TGCAGTGCTACAGCTAGGACTAGGGTCTACGAGCAGTACTTC. It is translated as CSATARTRVYEQYF.

The chain's CDR3 is CASSLAGAPNTEAFF. CDR3 in DNA: TGCGCCAGCAGCTTGGCCGGGGCGCCGAACACTGAAGCTTTCTTT. The V and J genes are TRBV5-1 and TRBJ1-1; D possibly corresponds to TRBD1 (5 bases). V gave up 0 bases and J gave up 1 base, with 10 bases separating them. CDR3 length equals 15 residues. Germline loops: CDR1 SGHRS, CDR2 YFSETQ.

This clonotype was recorded many times. The chain carries TRBV6-4 and TRBJ2-3; 7 bases match TRBD1. In germline, CDR1 is MRHNA, CDR2 SNTAGT. J lost 5 bases, V lost 5 bases, and 10 bases had no gene match. The CDR3 consists of 15 residues. This CDR3 reads CASSSGTVGKDTQYF. CDR3 nucleotides: TGTGCCAGCAGTTCCGGGACAGTCGGGAAAGATACGCAGTATTTT.

This chain joins TRBV10-3 and TRBJ1-3; maybe TRBD1 (5 bases). Germline CDR1 and CDR2: ENHRY and SYGVKD. This CDR3 is 12 amino acids long. Deletions cut 3 bases from V and 9 bases from J, with 9 bases between. The CDR3 DNA reads as TGTGCCATCAGTGAAGGAGGGGCCACCATATATTTT. This encodes CAISEGGATIYF.

The chain links TRBV20-1 to TRBJ2-7, with TRBD1 matching over 12 bases. The CDR3 is made up of 15 amino acids. With V trimmed by 4 bases and J by 4 bases, 8 bases remained unmatched. The germline V gene encodes CDR1 DFQATT and CDR2 SNEGSKA (reference sequence). CDR3 amino acids: CSATVPGQGAYEQYF. In DNA form, the CDR3 reads TGCAGTGCTACGGTACCGGGACAGGGGGCTTACGAGCAGTACTTC.

The rearrangement links TRBV5-1 to TRBJ1-2, with 9 bases that match TRBD1. The CDR3 length is 14 residues. Germline lookup yields CDR1 SGHRS and CDR2 YFSETQ. V was pared by 4 bases and J by 2 bases, with 3 bases of the junction left unmatched. The CDR3 protein is CASSPGQGNYGYTF. As DNA, the CDR3 is TGCGCCAGCAGCCCTGGACAGGGGAACTATGGCTACACCTTC.

The chain couples TRBV19 to TRBJ2-7; tentative D call: TRBD2 (6 bases). The ends were cut back, 6 bases at V and 2 bases at J, with 14 bases in the middle. Germline V CDR1 and CDR2: LNHDA, SQIVND (reference sequence). The CDR3 is 14 amino acids. The chain's CDR3 is CASSPRREPYEQYF. CDR3 sequence (DNA): TGTGCCAGTAGCCCCCGGAGGGAGCCCTACGAGCAGTACTTC.

The CDR3 reads CANQQGGTEAFF. Here the CDR3 DNA reads TGTGCCAACCAACAGGGGGGCACTGAAGCTTTCTTT. The chain combines TRBV6-1 with TRBJ1-1; 8 bases are shared with TRBD1. Germline values: CDR1 MNHNS, CDR2 SASEGT. The CDR3 extends over 12 amino acids. The ends lost 10 bases at V and 4 bases at J; junction bases unmatched: 5.

This clonotype was detected many times. The chain combines TRBV6-6 with TRBJ1-6; TRBD1 aligns across 8 bases. This CDR3 is built from 14 residues. CDR1 and CDR2 from the germline V gene are MNHNY and SVGAGI (reference sequence). The ends lost 6 bases at V and 10 bases at J; junction bases unmatched: 8. The CDR3 loop is CASRLTGVDSPLHF. The CDR3 DNA sequence: TGTGCCAGCAGGTTGACAGGGGTGGACTCACCCCTCCACTTT.

This clonotype was found many times. The rearrangement joins TRBV29-1 to TRBJ1-1, with a possible D match to TRBD1 (5 bases). V lost 3 bases, J lost 4 bases, and 12 bases lay in between. From germline, CDR1 is SQVTM and CDR2 ANQGSEA. This CDR3 has 13 residues. The CDR3 DNA follows: TGCAGCGTTGAGGTGGCCCAGGGCACTGAAGCTTTCTTT. Amino acid sequence: CSVEVAQGTEAFF.

This clonotype has a handful of counts. The rearrangement joins TRBV11-2 to TRBJ2-7, with 7 nucleotides matching TRBD1. This CDR3 spans 13 amino acids. The junction had 6 bases not matched to a gene; V was cut back by 4 bases and J by 6 bases. The V gene's germline CDR1 is SGHAT and CDR2 FQNNGV. In DNA form, the CDR3 reads TGTGCCAGCAGCTCATCGACAGGGAGCGAGCAGTACTTC. It translates to CASSSSTGSEQYF.

This clonotype showed up just once. The chain has TRBV20-1 and TRBJ1-4; D not certain. Germline CDR1 reads DFQATT; CDR2 reads SNEGSKA (reference sequence). V was cut by 4 bases and J by 5 bases, with 11 bases left in between. The CDR3 spans 13 residues. The chain's CDR3 is CSAMQSYNEKLFF. CDR3 bases: TGCAGTGCTATGCAGTCCTACAATGAAAAACTGTTTTTT.

The gene calls are TRBV9 and TRBJ2-5, with 7 bases matching TRBD1. The V and J ends lost 4 bases and 2 bases, in that order; junction bases with no gene match: 8. CDR1 is SGDLS, CDR2 YYNGEE, per germline. This CDR3 is built from 15 residues. The CDR3 here is CASSWGTEVQETQYF. In DNA form, the CDR3 reads TGTGCCAGCAGCTGGGGGACAGAGGTTCAAGAGACCCAGTACTTC.

In its sample, this clonotype was seen once. The chain is built from TRBV7-2 and TRBJ2-2; D might be TRBD1 (5 bases). Germline CDR1 is SGHTA and CDR2 is FQGNSA. CDR3 length: 14 residues. Trimming pared 4 bases from V and 1 base from J, leaving 7 bases between. The DNA of the CDR3 is TGTGCCAGCAGCTCAGGACAGAACACCGGGGAGCTGTTTTTT. Amino acids: CASSSGQNTGELFF. Drawing the rest from reference TRBV7-2 and TRBJ2-2, the complete variable domain is GAGVSQSPSNKVTEKGKDVELRCDPISGHTALYWYRQSLGQGLEFLIYFQGNSAPDKSGLPSDRFSAERTGGSVSTLTIQRTQQEDSAVYLCASSSGQNTGELFFGEGSRLTVL.

This clonotype was seen a few times. This chain joins TRBV19 and TRBJ1-1; the D is unclear. CDR1 and CDR2 (germline): LNHDA, SQIVND (reference sequence). This CDR3 has 13 amino acids. Trimming cost V 3 bases and J 0 bases, with 5 bases left between them. CDR3 nucleotide sequence: TGTGCCAGTAGTATTCGACTGAACACTGAAGCTTTCTTT. Protein sequence: CASSIRLNTEAFF. The full variable domain, in which reference TRBV19 and TRBJ1-1 provide the parts outside the CDR3, is DGGITQSPKYLFRKEGQNVTLSCEQNLNHDAMYWYRQDPGQGLRLIYYSQIVNDFQKGDIAEGYSVSREKKESFPLTVTSAQKNPTAFYLCASSIRLNTEAFFGQGTRLTVV.

This clonotype was observed many times. This chain uses TRBV9 with TRBJ2-2; the D gene could be TRBD1 or TRBD2 (5 bases each). This CDR3 spans 14 amino acids. Trimming shortened V by 4 bases and J by 2 bases, and 9 bases separated the two germline ends. Germline-derived CDR1 and CDR2 are SGDLS and YYNGEE. The CDR3 region has the DNA TGTGCCAGCAGCTGGGACGGAAACACCGGGGAGCTGTTTTTT. The encoded protein is CASSWDGNTGELFF.

The chain employs TRBV9 and TRBJ2-1; the D gene is possibly TRBD1 (5 bases). This CDR3 spans 12 amino acids. Germline-derived CDR1 and CDR2 are SGDLS and YYNGEE. V was trimmed by 4 bases and J by 10 bases, leaving 12 bases between them. Here the CDR3 reads CASSSRTPEQFF. As DNA, the CDR3 is TGTGCCAGCAGCTCCCGGACACCGGAGCAGTTCTTC.

Many counts were recorded for this clonotype. V gene TRBV6-5 combines with J gene TRBJ2-7, with D perhaps TRBD1 or TRBD2 (5 bases each). The CDR3 runs 13 residues. Per germline, CDR1 MNHEY and CDR2 SVGAGI. V was shortened by 6 bases and J by 2 bases, with 11 bases between the two germline ends. The CDR3 bases are TGTGCCAGCAGGAGGGGTCGTGCCTACGAGCAGTACTTC. Amino acids: CASRRGRAYEQYF.

This clonotype was observed many times. J is TRBJ1-6 and V is TRBV19; 11 positions agree with TRBD1. This CDR3 is built from 17 residues. Trimming removed 5 bases from V and 6 bases from J; junction bases left unmatched: 9. Germline V gene lookup returns CDR1 LNHDA and CDR2 SQIVND (reference sequence). The chain's CDR3 is CASSPLGQGASNSPLHF. The CDR3 DNA reads as TGTGCCAGTAGTCCTTTAGGACAGGGGGCGAGTAATTCACCCCTCCACTTT.

This clonotype was counted only a few times. An end of the junction differs from the germline gene, which may be a read error. The chain employs TRBV7-2 and TRBJ2-3; 8 bases line up with TRBD2. Germline V gene lookup returns CDR1 SGHTA and CDR2 FQGNSA. CDR3 length: 16 residues. CDR3 sequence (DNA): TGTGCCAGCAGTGACTCAGCGGGGGCTTCCACAGATGCGCAGTATTTT. Translation: CASSDSAGASTDAQYF. The full variable domain, completed using reference TRBV7-2 and TRBJ2-3, is GAGVSQSPSNKVTEKGKDVELRCDPISGHTALYWYRQSLGQGLEFLIYFQGNSAPDKSGLPSDRFSAERTGGSVSTLTIQRTQQEDSAVYLCASSDSAGASTDAQYFGPGTRLTVL.

This clonotype was seen just once. The genes are TRBV2 and TRBJ2-1, with D tentatively TRBD1 (6 bases). The CDR3 runs 18 residues. V was cut by 4 bases and J by 10 bases, with 29 bases left in between. The V gene's germline CDR1 is SNHLY and CDR2 FYNNEI. The CDR3 region has the DNA TGTGCCAGCAGTGTTCTGGGAGTTGCAGGGGAGAACACCGGGGAGCAGTTCTTC. Protein sequence: CASSVLGVAGENTGEQFF.

This rearrangement joins TRBV29-1 to TRBJ2-3; 8 nucleotides align to TRBD2. V shed 4 bases, J shed 6 bases, and the junction held 0 bases outside the gene matches. The V gene's germline CDR1 is SQVTM and CDR2 ANQGSEA. The CDR3 contains 11 residues. DNA for the CDR3: TGCAGCGTTGCGGGGGGGGATACGCAGTATTTT. It codes for CSVAGGDTQYF.

This clonotype was seen many times. The chain joins TRBV6-5 to TRBJ2-1, with 10 bases matching TRBD1. CDR1 MNHEY and CDR2 SVGAGI come from the germline V gene. The V segment lost 5 bases and the J segment 4 bases; nucleotides outside the gene matches: 5. This CDR3 spans 15 amino acids. CDR3 coding DNA: TGTGCCAGCAGTACGGGGACAGGGGTGTACAATGAGCAGTTCTTC. This codes for CASSTGTGVYNEQFF.

As DNA, the CDR3 is TGTGCCACTCAAGAGGGATACTCTGGGGCCAACGTCCTGACTTTC. Translated, it gives CATQEGYSGANVLTF. The genes are TRBV6-1 and TRBJ2-6, with D possibly matching TRBD2 (5 bases). The CDR3 has 15 amino acids. The ends were cut back, 10 bases at V and 0 bases at J, with 13 bases in the middle. Germline CDR1 is MNHNS and CDR2 is SASEGT.

This clonotype came up many times. One junction end disagrees with the germline gene, perhaps due to a read error. The chain recombines TRBV10-3 with TRBJ1-2; D unresolved. Germline assignment: CDR1 ENHRY and CDR2 SYGVKD. This CDR3 spans 15 amino acids. In DNA, the CDR3 is TGTGCCATCAGTGAGCGGTCAGCAGCTAACTATGGCTACTCCTTC. Amino acid sequence: CAISERSAANYGYSF.

Many counts were recorded for this clonotype. This rearrangement joins TRBV7-9 to TRBJ2-5, with unresolved D. The CDR3 runs 14 residues. Germline CDR1 reads SEHNR; CDR2 reads FQNEAQ (reference sequence). Trimming took off 0 bases at V and 2 bases at J, with 7 bases between the two ends. The CDR3 protein is CASSLAATQETQYF. The DNA for the CDR3 is TGTGCCAGCAGCTTAGCGGCCACACAAGAGACCCAGTACTTC.

V usage is TRBV7-6 and J usage is TRBJ2-5; possibly TRBD2 for D (5 bases). Deletions cut 3 bases from V and 5 bases from J, with 13 bases between. The CDR3 has 14 residues. Germline CDR1 SGHVS, CDR2 FNYEAQ. The CDR3 here is CASSFFHGKETQYF. The DNA for the CDR3 is TGTGCCAGCAGCTTTTTTCACGGGAAGGAGACCCAGTACTTC. The full variable domain, completed using reference TRBV7-6 and TRBJ2-5, is GAGVSQSPRYKVTKRGQDVALRCDPISGHVSLYWYRQALGQGPEFLTYFNYEAQQDKSGLPNDRFSAERPEGSISTLTIQRTEQRDSAMYRCASSFFHGKETQYFGPGTRLLVL.

V usage is TRBV19 and J usage is TRBJ1-1; D is uncertain. The CDR3 consists of 13 residues. The germline V gene encodes CDR1 LNHDA and CDR2 SQIVND (reference sequence). V dropped 6 bases and J dropped 1 base, with 9 bases sitting between them. CDR3 DNA sequence: TGTGCCAGTAGGGGATTGGCGAACACTGAAGCTTTCTTT. Encoded protein: CASRGLANTEAFF.